Below are 27 T cell receptor beta chains sequenced from a single sample in a study of CD8 T cells in ankylosing spondylitis. Study-level points and caveats: A TCR beta motif of roughly eight highly homologous variants appeared characteristic of ankylosing spondylitis blood.

No cognate antigen is known for these TCRs. From the 5' RACE reads, TCRdb called clonotypes with MiXCR, one entry per CDR3 protein. The sample holds fewer than 550,000 distinct CDR3 sequences, roughly 5.2% seen once. Source material: blood, either unsorted or a sorted T cell fraction (not recorded which). The receptors shown here come from a male donor with ankylosing spondylitis.

The chain joins TRBV4-3 to TRBJ2-1, with 7 bases that match TRBD2. CDR3 length: 13 amino acids. The V segment lost 8 bases and the J segment 10 bases; nucleotides outside the gene matches: 11. Germline V gene sequence: CDR1 LGHNA, CDR2 YSLEER. CDR3 in DNA: TGCGCCAGCTCCGGGGGGACTGGCGGGGAGCAGTTCTTC. This sequence encodes CASSGGTGGEQFF.

This clonotype has a count of ten or more. The J gene is TRBJ1-2, the V gene TRBV5-6; D remains ambiguous. Per the germline V gene, CDR1 is SGHDT and CDR2 is YYEEEE. Trimming pared 0 bases from V and 7 bases from J, leaving 10 bases between. The CDR3 length is 13 residues. CDR3 in DNA: TGTGCCAGCAGCTTGGTAACTTCGGGTGGCTACACCTTC. It yields the protein CASSLVTSGGYTF.

This clonotype was detected ten times or more. The genes are TRBV5-1 and TRBJ2-7, with TRBD1 matching over 10 bases. The CDR3 extends over 13 amino acids. CDR1 and CDR2 from the germline V gene are SGHRS and YFSETQ. V was clipped by 6 bases and J by 6 bases; unmatched bases: 6. Here the CDR3 DNA reads TGCGCCAGCAACTGGGGACAGGGGTCCGAGCAGTACTTC. Protein product: CASNWGQGSEQYF.

This clonotype was recorded many times. For the CDR3, the DNA is TGCGCCAGCAGCTTGGTTCCTACAGGGGCAAACACTGAAGCTTTCTTT. It codes for CASSLVPTGANTEAFF. J is TRBJ1-1 and V is TRBV5-1; TRBD1 agrees at 7 bases. This CDR3 has 16 residues. V lost 0 bases, J lost 2 bases, and 7 bases stayed unmatched. Germline V CDR1 and CDR2: SGHRS, YFSETQ.

This clonotype appeared many times. The rearrangement joins TRBV28 to TRBJ2-3; TRBD2 agrees at 8 bases. V was pared by 7 bases and J by 9 bases, with 12 bases of the junction left unmatched. The germline CDR1 and CDR2 sequences are MDHEN and SYDVKM. The CDR3 has 14 amino acids. The CDR3 loop reads CASKSTSAGVTQYF. The CDR3, as DNA: TGTGCCAGCAAGTCGACCTCAGCGGGAGTCACGCAGTATTTT.

This clonotype was counted many times. J is TRBJ2-3 and V is TRBV4-3; D is ambiguous. The CDR3 length is 16 residues. The ends were cut back, 0 bases at V and 6 bases at J, with 16 bases in the middle. Looked up from germline, CDR1 is LGHNA and CDR2 is YSLEER. The CDR3 region has the DNA TGCGCCAGCAGCCAAGATAGAAGACCAACGAGGGATACGCAGTATTTT. It specifies CASSQDRRPTRDTQYF.

The V and J genes are TRBV20-1 and TRBJ2-5, with TRBD1 matching over 9 bases. The V segment lost 2 bases and the J segment 3 bases; nucleotides outside the gene matches: 4. The CDR3 covers 14 residues. Germline V gene data show CDR1 as DFQATT and CDR2 as SNEGSKA (reference sequence). CDR3 DNA: TGCAGTGCTAGAAGAAGGACAGGGGAAGAGACCCAGTACTTC. Translated: CSARRRTGEETQYF.

This clonotype was seen ten or more times. The chain is built from TRBV5-1 and TRBJ1-5; maybe TRBD1 (6 bases). Germline CDR1 SGHRS, CDR2 YFSETQ. The CDR3 has 14 residues. V lost 0 bases, J lost 5 bases, and 9 bases lay in between. CDR3 bases: TGCGCCAGCAGCTTGGGACAGGTGGATCAGCCCCAGCATTTT. Translating gives CASSLGQVDQPQHF.

This clonotype has a count of ten or more. The rearrangement uses TRBV20-1 and TRBJ1-2; 7 bases map to TRBD1. Germline CDR1 and CDR2: DFQATT and SNEGSKA (reference sequence). V trimming: 7 bases; J trimming: 2 bases; junction bases outside the gene matches: 7. The CDR3 totals 13 residues. The CDR3 DNA reads as TGCAGTGTATGGGGGGGACAGAACTATGGCTACACCTTC. Amino acid sequence: CSVWGGQNYGYTF.

This clonotype came up many times. The rearrangement joins TRBV10-3 to TRBJ2-5; D not certain. The CDR3 extends over 13 amino acids. V lost 5 bases to trimming and J lost 1 base, with 8 bases between them. Per the germline V gene, CDR1 is ENHRY and CDR2 is SYGVKD. CDR3 residues: CAISPTTQETQYF. The CDR3 nucleotides are TGTGCCATCAGTCCAACCACCCAAGAGACCCAGTACTTC.

This clonotype has just a few counts. The chain combines TRBV4-2 with TRBJ2-1, with TRBD2 matching over 14 bases. V lost 3 bases and J lost 8; bases outside the gene matches: 6. Germline lookup yields CDR1 LGHNA and CDR2 YNFKEQ. The CDR3 sequence is 16 residues long. The CDR3 DNA follows: TGTGCCAGCAGCCAGGGACTAGCGGGAGTGTCCCATGAGCAGTTCTTC. This translates into CASSQGLAGVSHEQFF.

This clonotype showed up many times. The V and J genes are TRBV12-3 or TRBV12-4 and TRBJ1-6; D is perhaps TRBD1 (5 bases). Trimming left V 4 bases short and J 7 bases short, with 14 bases between. CDR3 length: 15 amino acids. The CDR3 DNA reads TGTGCCAGCAGTTACAGGATCCAACCGAATTCACCCCTCCACTTT. Protein: CASSYRIQPNSPLHF.

This rearrangement joins TRBV6-5 to TRBJ2-1; 9 positions match TRBD2. Germline values: CDR1 MNHEY, CDR2 SVGAGI. The CDR3 has 14 amino acids. V was pared by 4 bases and J by 7 bases, with 5 bases of the junction left unmatched. The CDR3 DNA reads as TGTGCCAGCAGTTTCGGACTAGCGAAGAATGAGCAGTTCTTC. The encoded protein is CASSFGLAKNEQFF.

This clonotype was seen at least ten times. The rearrangement joins TRBV12-3 or TRBV12-4 to TRBJ1-5, with D uncertain. The CDR3 contains 12 residues. Trimming took 6 bases from V and 7 from J, leaving 10 bases between them. For the CDR3, the DNA is TGTGCCAGCAGCCTAAAGACACAGCCCCAGCATTTT. The encoded protein is CASSLKTQPQHF.

This clonotype was detected many times. V gene TRBV20-1 combines with J gene TRBJ1-5, with D unresolved. This CDR3 comprises 15 residues. V lost 6 bases and J lost 0, with 15 bases in between. Germline V lookup: CDR1 DFQATT, CDR2 SNEGSKA (reference sequence). CDR3 amino acids: CSAGILRNSNQPQHF. CDR3 coding DNA: TGCAGTGCGGGCATACTGCGGAATAGCAATCAGCCCCAGCATTTT.

This clonotype has at least ten counts. This chain connects TRBV5-1 to TRBJ1-1; D is unclear. Trimming pared 2 bases from V and 5 bases from J, leaving 13 bases between. The CDR3 has 14 amino acids. CDR1 and CDR2 (germline): SGHRS, YFSETQ. CDR3 in DNA: TGCGCCAGCAGCTTCTCCTCGCTCAGGACTGAAGCTTTCTTT. Its translation is CASSFSSLRTEAFF.

This clonotype was seen repeatedly, ten times or more. The chain couples TRBV6-2 or TRBV6-3 to TRBJ1-3, with D hard to call. The CDR3 length is 16 residues. Germline-derived CDR1 and CDR2 are MNHEY and SVGEGT. V shed 0 bases and J shed 0 bases, with 9 bases lying between them. DNA of the CDR3: TGTGCCAGCAGTTACTCTACGGCTTACTCTGGAAACACCATATATTTT. The encoded protein is CASSYSTAYSGNTIYF.

This clonotype was seen many times. CDR3 residues: CSVLDIGAGYTF. As DNA, the CDR3 is TGCAGCGTTCTTGACATTGGGGCTGGCTACACCTTC. The chain carries TRBV29-1 and TRBJ1-2; perhaps TRBD1 as D (5 bases). Germline V gives CDR1 SQVTM, CDR2 ANQGSEA. The CDR3 has 12 amino acids. V was clipped by 5 bases and J by 7 bases, with 14 bases between them. The full variable domain, its missing parts supplied by reference TRBV29-1 and TRBJ1-2, is SAVISQKPSRDICQRGTSLTIQCQVDSQVTMMFWYRQQPGQSLTLIATANQGSEATYESGFVIDKFPISRPNLTFSTLTVSNMSPEDSSIYLCSVLDIGAGYTFGSGTRLTVV.

In its sample, this clonotype was seen many times. The chain is built from TRBV6-1 and TRBJ1-5; D is unclear. Trimming took off 5 bases at V and 5 bases at J, with 10 bases between the two ends. CDR1 and CDR2 (germline): MNHNS, SASEGT. The CDR3 totals 13 residues. In DNA, the CDR3 is TGTGCCAGCAGTCGTTGGCGGGATCAGCCCCAGCATTTT. Amino acids: CASSRWRDQPQHF.

This clonotype appeared many times. This chain connects TRBV3-1 to TRBJ2-7, with 8 positions matching TRBD2. V lost 5 bases and J lost 3; bases outside the gene matches: 9. The CDR3 is 15 amino acids. Germline loops: CDR1 LGHDT, CDR2 YNNKEL (reference sequence). CDR3 sequence: CASSWAAGASYEQYF. The CDR3 coding sequence is TGTGCCAGCAGCTGGGCAGCGGGAGCTAGCTACGAGCAGTACTTC.

The chain recombines TRBV7-2 with TRBJ2-7; D gene ambiguous. The germline V gene has CDR1 SGHTA and CDR2 FQGNSA. With 5 bases removed from V and 9 bases from J, the gap between germline ends came to 20 bases. The CDR3 sequence is 14 residues long. CDR3 protein: CASSQGRIPAGQYF. CDR3 bases: TGTGCCAGCAGCCAAGGGCGGATCCCTGCTGGGCAGTACTTC.

This clonotype was seen at least ten times. The chain recombines TRBV28 with TRBJ1-5; D might be TRBD1 (6 bases). Per the germline V gene, CDR1 is MDHEN and CDR2 is SYDVKM. This CDR3 has 15 amino acids. V was shortened by 3 bases and J by 7 bases, with 16 bases between the two germline ends. CDR3 nucleotides: TGTGCCAGCAGTTTGTCGACAGGCAGTGGGCAGCCCCAGCATTTT. It specifies CASSLSTGSGQPQHF.

The chain carries TRBV2 and TRBJ2-7; D gene uncertain. CDR1 and CDR2 from the germline V gene are SNHLY and FYNNEI. V lost 4 bases and J 2 bases, leaving 12 bases between the germline ends. This CDR3 region has 14 residues. The CDR3 region has the DNA TGTGCCAGCAGTGTTGGGCGCGGAACCTACGAGCAGTACTTC. It encodes CASSVGRGTYEQYF.

This clonotype was seen many times. The chain is built from TRBV6-2 or TRBV6-3 and TRBJ2-5; D not resolved. With 7 bases removed from V and 9 bases from J, the gap between germline ends came to 18 bases. Germline assignment: CDR1 MNHEY and CDR2 SVGEGT. The CDR3 is made up of 13 amino acids. The CDR3 here is CASKESLVTAQYF. The CDR3 DNA is TGTGCCAGCAAAGAGTCCTTGGTTACGGCCCAGTACTTC.

In this sample, this clonotype turned up many times. The rearrangement links TRBV6-5 to TRBJ2-7; 8 nucleotides agree with TRBD2. The ends lost 4 bases at V and 0 bases at J; junction bases unmatched: 8. The germline gives CDR1 MNHEY, CDR2 SVGAGI. The CDR3 totals 16 residues. The CDR3 sequence is CASSSSSGFTSYEQYF. The CDR3 nucleotides read TGTGCCAGCAGTTCCTCTAGCGGGTTCACCTCCTACGAGCAGTACTTC.

This clonotype was seen ten or more times. The CDR3 spells CSATRSPAPYEQYF. CDR3 in DNA: TGCAGTGCTACTAGGTCCCCAGCCCCCTACGAGCAGTACTTC. V gene TRBV20-1 combines with J gene TRBJ2-7; no definite D call. CDR1 DFQATT and CDR2 SNEGSKA come from the germline V gene (reference sequence). Trimming pared 4 bases from V and 2 bases from J, leaving 15 bases between. The CDR3 has 14 amino acids.

The CDR3, as DNA: TGCAGTGCGAGACAGGGGGCGAGAAGAGGTGAGCAGTTCTTC. Translating gives CSARQGARRGEQFF. The chain links TRBV20-1 to TRBJ2-1; 10 bases agree with TRBD1. CDR1 and CDR2 from the germline V gene are DFQATT and SNEGSKA (reference sequence). The CDR3 runs 14 residues. V was pared by 6 bases and J by 9 bases, with 11 bases of the junction left unmatched.